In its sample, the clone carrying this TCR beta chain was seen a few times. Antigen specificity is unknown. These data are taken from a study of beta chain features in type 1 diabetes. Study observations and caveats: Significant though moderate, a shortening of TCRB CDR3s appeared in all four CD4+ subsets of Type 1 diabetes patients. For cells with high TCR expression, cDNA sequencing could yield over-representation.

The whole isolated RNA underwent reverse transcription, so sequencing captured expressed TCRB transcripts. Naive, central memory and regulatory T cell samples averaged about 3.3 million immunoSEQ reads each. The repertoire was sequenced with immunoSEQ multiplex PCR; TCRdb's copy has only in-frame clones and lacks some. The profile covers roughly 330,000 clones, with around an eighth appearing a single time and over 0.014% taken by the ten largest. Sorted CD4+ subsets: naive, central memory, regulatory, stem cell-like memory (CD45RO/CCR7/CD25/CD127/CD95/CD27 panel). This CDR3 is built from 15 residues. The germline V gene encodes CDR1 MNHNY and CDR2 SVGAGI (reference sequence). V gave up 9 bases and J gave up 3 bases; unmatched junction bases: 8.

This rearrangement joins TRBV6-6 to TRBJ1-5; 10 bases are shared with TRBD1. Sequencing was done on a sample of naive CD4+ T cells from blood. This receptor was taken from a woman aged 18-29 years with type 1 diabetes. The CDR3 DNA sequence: TGTGCCAGTAAAACCGGGACAGGGGACAATCAGCCCCAGCATTTT. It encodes CASKTGTGDNQPQHF.